Only a few counts were recorded for the clone carrying this T cell receptor beta chain. Trimming removed 3 bases from V and 4 bases from J, with 13 bases in between. Germline values: CDR1 SQVTM, CDR2 ANQGSEA. The CDR3 has 13 residues. This specimen belongs to a study of T-cell reconstitution after alpha-beta-depleted transplantation in children. Unique molecular identifiers featured in how the TCRbeta library was prepared. Via MiXCR, TCRdb re-called the PCR reads, giving one row per CDR3 protein. Of about 610,000 distinct CDR3 sequences listed, more than 9% were seen once; the top ten hold less than 5%.

The chain couples TRBV29-1 to TRBJ2-7; D not resolved. Source: PBMCs from the stem cell graft donor, taken from the stem cell graft. The TCR originated in a human donor who donated a stem cell graft to a child with acute myeloid leukemia. The CDR3 reads CSVESQADYEQYF. The DNA for the CDR3 is TGCAGCGTTGAGTCCCAGGCCGATTACGAGCAGTACTTC.